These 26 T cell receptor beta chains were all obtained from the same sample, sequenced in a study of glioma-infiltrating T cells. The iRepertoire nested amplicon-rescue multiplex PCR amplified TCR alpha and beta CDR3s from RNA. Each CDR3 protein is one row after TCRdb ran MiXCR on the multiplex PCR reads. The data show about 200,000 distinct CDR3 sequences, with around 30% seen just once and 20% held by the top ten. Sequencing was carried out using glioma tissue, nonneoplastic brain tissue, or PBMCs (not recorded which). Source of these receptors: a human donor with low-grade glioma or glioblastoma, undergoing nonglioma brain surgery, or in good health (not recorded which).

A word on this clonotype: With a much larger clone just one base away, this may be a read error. CDR3: CSGEDNQETQYF. The CDR3 region has the DNA TGCAGCGGGGAGGACAACCAAGAGACCCAGTACTTC. V and J are TRBV29-1 and TRBJ2-5; D possibly corresponds to TRBD2 (6 bases). The CDR3 is 12 amino acids. The V and J ends lost 7 bases and 0 bases respectively, with 9 bases between them. CDR1 and CDR2 from the germline V gene are SQVTM and ANQGSEA.

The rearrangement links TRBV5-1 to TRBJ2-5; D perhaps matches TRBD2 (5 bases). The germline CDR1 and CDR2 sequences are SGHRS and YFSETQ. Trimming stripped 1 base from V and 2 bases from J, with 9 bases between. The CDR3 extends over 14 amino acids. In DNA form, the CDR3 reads TGCGCCAGCAGCTTGACACTAGGACAAGAGACCCAGTACTTC. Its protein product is CASSLTLGQETQYF.

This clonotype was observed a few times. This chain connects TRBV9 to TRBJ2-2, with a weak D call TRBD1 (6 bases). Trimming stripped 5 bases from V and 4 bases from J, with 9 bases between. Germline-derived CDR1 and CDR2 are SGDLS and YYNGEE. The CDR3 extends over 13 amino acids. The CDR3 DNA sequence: TGTGCCAGCAGAGGGACAACCACCGGGGAGCTGTTTTTT. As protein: CASRGTTTGELFF.

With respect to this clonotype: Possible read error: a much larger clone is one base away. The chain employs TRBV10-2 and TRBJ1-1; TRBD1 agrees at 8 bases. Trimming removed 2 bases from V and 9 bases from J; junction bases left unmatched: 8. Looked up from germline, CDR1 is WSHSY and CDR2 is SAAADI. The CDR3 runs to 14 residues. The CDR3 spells CASSERRDRLQAFF. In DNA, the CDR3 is TGCGCCAGCAGTGAGAGACGGGACAGGCTTCAAGCTTTCTTT.

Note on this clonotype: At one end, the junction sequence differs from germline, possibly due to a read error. As DNA, the CDR3 is TGCAGCGTTCCTCCCGGGGGATTGTCGACAGATACGCATTATTTT. This translates into CSVPPGGLSTDTHYF. This chain links TRBV29-1 with TRBJ2-3; possible D gene TRBD2, 6 bases. This CDR3 spans 15 amino acids. CDR1 is SQVTM and CDR2 is ANQGSEA in the germline V gene.

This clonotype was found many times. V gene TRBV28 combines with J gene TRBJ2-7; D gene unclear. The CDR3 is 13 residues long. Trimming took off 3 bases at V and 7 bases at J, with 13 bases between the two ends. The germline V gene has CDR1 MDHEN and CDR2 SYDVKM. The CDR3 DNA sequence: TGTGCCAGCAGTTTCCCTCCGGTGGAGGAGCAGTACTTC. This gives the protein CASSFPPVEEQYF.

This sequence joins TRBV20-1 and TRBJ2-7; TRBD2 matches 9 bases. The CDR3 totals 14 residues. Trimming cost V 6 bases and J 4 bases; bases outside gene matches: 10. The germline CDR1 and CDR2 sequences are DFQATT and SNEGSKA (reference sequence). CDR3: CSALPSGTVYEQYF. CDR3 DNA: TGCAGTGCGCTACCTAGCGGGACAGTATACGAGCAGTACTTC.

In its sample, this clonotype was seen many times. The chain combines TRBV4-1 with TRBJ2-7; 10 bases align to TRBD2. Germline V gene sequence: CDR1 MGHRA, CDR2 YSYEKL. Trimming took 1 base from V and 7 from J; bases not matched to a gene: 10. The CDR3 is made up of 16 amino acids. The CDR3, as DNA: TGCGCCAGCAGCCAAGGATCTAGCGGGAGCGCCCGGGAGCAGTACTTC. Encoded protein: CASSQGSSGSAREQYF.

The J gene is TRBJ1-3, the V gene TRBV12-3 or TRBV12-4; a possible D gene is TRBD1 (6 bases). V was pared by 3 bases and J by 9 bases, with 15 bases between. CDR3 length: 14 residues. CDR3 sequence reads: CASSLGGPGFTIYF. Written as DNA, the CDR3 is TGTGCCAGCAGTTTGGGGGGCCCTGGATTCACCATATATTTT.

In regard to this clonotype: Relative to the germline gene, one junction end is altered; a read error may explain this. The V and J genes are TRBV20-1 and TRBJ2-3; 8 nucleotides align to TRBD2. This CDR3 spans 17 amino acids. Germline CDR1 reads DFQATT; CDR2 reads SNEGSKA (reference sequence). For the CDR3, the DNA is TGCAATGCTACCCGGACTAGCAGGAGGACTAGCACAGATACGCAGTATTTT. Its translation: CNATRTSRRTSTDTQYF.

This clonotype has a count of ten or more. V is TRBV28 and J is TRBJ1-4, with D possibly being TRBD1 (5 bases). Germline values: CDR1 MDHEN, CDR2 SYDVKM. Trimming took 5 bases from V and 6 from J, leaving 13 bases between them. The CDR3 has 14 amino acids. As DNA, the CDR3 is TGTGCCAGCAGTCCCCCAGGGAGAGATGAAAAACTGTTTTTT. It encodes CASSPPGRDEKLFF.

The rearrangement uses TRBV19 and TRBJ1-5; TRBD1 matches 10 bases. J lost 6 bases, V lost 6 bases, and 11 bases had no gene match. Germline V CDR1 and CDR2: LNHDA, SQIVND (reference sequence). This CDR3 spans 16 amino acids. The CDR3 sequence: CASRGEGTGAIQPQHF. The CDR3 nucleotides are TGTGCCAGTAGAGGCGAGGGGACAGGGGCGATTCAGCCCCAGCATTTT.

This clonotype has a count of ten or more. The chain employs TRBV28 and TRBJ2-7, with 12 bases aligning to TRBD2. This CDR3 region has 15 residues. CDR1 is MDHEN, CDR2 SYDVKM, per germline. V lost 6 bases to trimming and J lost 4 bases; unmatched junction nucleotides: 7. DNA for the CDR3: TGTGCCAGCAGCCACGGGACTAGCGGGTGGTACGAGCAGTACTTC. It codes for CASSHGTSGWYEQYF.

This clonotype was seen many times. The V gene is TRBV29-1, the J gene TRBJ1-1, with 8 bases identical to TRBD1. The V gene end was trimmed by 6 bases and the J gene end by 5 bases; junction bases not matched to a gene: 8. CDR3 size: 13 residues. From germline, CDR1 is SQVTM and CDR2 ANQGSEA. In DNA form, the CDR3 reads TGCAGCGTCGCACAGGGGGATTGGACTGAAGCTTTCTTT. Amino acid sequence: CSVAQGDWTEAFF.

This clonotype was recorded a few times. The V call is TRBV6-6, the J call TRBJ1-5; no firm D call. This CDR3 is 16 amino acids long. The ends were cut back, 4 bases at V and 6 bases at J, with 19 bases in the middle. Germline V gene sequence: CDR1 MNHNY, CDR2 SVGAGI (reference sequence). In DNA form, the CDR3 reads TGTGCCAGCAGTTCCGATCGACCCTCTAGTGCTCAGCCCCAGCATTTT. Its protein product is CASSSDRPSSAQPQHF.

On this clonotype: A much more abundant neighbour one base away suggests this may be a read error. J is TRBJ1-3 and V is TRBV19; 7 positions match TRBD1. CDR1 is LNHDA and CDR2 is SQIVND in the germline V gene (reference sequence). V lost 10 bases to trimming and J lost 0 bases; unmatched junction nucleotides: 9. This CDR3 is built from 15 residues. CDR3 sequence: CATRAGQNSGNTIYF. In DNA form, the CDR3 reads TGTGCCACCCGCGCGGGACAGAACTCTGGAAACACCATATATTTT.

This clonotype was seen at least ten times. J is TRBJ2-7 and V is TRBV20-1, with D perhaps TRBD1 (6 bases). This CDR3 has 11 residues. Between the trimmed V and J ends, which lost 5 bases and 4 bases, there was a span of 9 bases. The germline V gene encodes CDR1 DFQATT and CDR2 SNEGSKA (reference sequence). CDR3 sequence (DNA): TGCAGTGCTGGGGGCGGGTACGAGCAGTACTTC. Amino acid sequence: CSAGGGYEQYF.

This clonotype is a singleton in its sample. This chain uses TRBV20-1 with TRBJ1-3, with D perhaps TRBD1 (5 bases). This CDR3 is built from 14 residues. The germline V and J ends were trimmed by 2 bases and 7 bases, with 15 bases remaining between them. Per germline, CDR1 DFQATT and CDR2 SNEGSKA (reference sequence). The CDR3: CSARLSGNWNTIYF. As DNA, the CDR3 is TGCAGTGCTAGACTCTCAGGGAACTGGAACACCATATATTTT.

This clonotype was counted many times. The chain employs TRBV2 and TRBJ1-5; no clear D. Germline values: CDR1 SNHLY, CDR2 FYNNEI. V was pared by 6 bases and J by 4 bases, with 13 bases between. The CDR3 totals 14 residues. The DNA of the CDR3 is TGTGCCAGCAGAAACCCACGGGGTAATCAGCCCCAGCATTTT. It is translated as CASRNPRGNQPQHF.

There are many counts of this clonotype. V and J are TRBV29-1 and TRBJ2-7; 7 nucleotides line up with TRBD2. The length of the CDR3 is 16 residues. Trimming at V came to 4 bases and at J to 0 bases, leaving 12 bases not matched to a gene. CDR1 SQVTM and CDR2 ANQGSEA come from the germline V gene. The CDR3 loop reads CSVVGGLGTSSYEQYF. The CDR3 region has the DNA TGCAGCGTTGTTGGTGGACTAGGGACCTCCTCCTACGAGCAGTACTTC.

CDR3 nucleotides: TGCGCCAGCACCCGGGGAGGGCCTACCTACAATGAGCAGTTCTTC. It translates to CASTRGGPTYNEQFF. The chain links TRBV5-1 to TRBJ2-1, with 7 nucleotides matching TRBD2. V trimming: 6 bases; J trimming: 2 bases; junction bases outside the gene matches: 8. This CDR3 spans 15 amino acids. Germline lookup yields CDR1 SGHRS and CDR2 YFSETQ.

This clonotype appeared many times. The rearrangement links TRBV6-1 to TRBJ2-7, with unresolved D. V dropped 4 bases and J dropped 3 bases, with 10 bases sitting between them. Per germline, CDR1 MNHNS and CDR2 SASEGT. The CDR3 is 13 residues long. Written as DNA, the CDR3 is TGTGCCAGCAGTGTTTCGAGAAACTACGAGCAGTACTTC. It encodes CASSVSRNYEQYF.

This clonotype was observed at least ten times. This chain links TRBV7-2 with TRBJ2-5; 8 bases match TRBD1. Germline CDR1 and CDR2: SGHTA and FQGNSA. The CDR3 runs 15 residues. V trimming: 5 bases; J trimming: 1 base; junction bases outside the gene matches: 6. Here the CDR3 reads CASSGAGTGQETQYF. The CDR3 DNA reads TGTGCCAGCAGCGGGGCGGGGACAGGCCAAGAGACCCAGTACTTC.

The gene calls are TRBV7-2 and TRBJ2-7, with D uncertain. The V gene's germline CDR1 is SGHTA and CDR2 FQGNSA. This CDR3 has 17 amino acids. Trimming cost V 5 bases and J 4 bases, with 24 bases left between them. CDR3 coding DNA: TGTGCCAGCAGCCTACATGGAACGGGCCCCACGCCGTACGAGCAGTACTTC. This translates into CASSLHGTGPTPYEQYF.

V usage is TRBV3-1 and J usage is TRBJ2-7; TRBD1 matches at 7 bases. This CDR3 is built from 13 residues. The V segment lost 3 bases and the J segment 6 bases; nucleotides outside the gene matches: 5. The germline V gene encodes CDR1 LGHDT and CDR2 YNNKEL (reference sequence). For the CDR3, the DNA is TGTGCCAGCAGCCAGCAGACAGGGTCCGAGCAGTACTTC. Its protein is CASSQQTGSEQYF.

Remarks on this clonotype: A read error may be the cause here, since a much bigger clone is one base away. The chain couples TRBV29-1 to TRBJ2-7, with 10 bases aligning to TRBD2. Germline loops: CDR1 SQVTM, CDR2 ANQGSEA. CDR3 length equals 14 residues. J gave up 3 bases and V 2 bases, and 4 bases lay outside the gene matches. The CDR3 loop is CSVEMASGGYEQYF. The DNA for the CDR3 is TGCAGCGTTGAAATGGCTAGCGGGGGCTACGAGCAGTACTTC.